These 20 T cell receptor beta chains originate from one sample sequenced in a study of blood T cell repertoires in COVID-19. Clones were read by immunoSEQ multiplex PCR, and TCRdb kept only the in-frame ones, dropping some. The sample consists of about 90,000 clones, over 70% of them appearing once. Sequencing used peripheral blood. Receptors originate from an elderly woman with acute or convalescent COVID-19.

J is TRBJ2-1 and V is TRBV29-1; D not certain. The V gene's germline CDR1 is SQVTM and CDR2 ANQGSEA. The V gene lost 3 bases and the J gene lost 5 bases, with 5 bases spanning the gap. The CDR3 length is 11 residues. CDR3 sequence reads: CSVESNNEQFF. For the CDR3, the DNA is TGCAGCGTTGAGTCCAACAATGAGCAGTTCTTC.

V and J are TRBV19 and TRBJ1-1; 9 bases align to TRBD1. The germline gives CDR1 LNHDA, CDR2 SQIVND (reference sequence). There are 15 residues in the CDR3. J lost 0 bases, V lost 5 bases, and 4 bases had no gene match. The CDR3 is CASSPDRGMNTEAFF. The CDR3 DNA reads TGTGCCAGTAGTCCTGACAGGGGGATGAACACTGAAGCTTTCTTT. Variable domain in full (rest from reference TRBV19 and TRBJ1-1): DGGITQSPKYLFRKEGQNVTLSCEQNLNHDAMYWYRQDPGQGLRLIYYSQIVNDFQKGDIAEGYSVSREKKESFPLTVTSAQKNPTAFYLCASSPDRGMNTEAFFGQGTRLTVV.

The chain is built from TRBV5-1 and TRBJ2-7; D possibly corresponds to TRBD2 (6 bases). Germline lookup yields CDR1 SGHRS and CDR2 YFSETQ. Trimming left V 4 bases short and J 4 bases short, with 21 bases between. There are 16 residues in the CDR3. CDR3: CASSPGDPSWGYEQYF. CDR3 coding DNA: TGCGCCAGCAGCCCGGGGGACCCAAGTTGGGGATACGAGCAGTACTTC.

CDR3 DNA sequence: TGTGCCAGCAGTGAACAGGGGATCATGAACACTGAAGCTTTCTTT. This sequence encodes CASSEQGIMNTEAFF. The gene calls are TRBV2 and TRBJ1-1, with D maybe TRBD1 (6 bases). There are 15 residues in the CDR3. Per the germline V gene, CDR1 is SNHLY and CDR2 is FYNNEI. V shed 2 bases and J shed 0 bases, with 10 bases lying between them.

This chain links TRBV6-2 or TRBV6-3 with TRBJ1-5; 7 bases map to TRBD1. CDR3 length equals 15 residues. Losses at the gene ends were 5 bases for V and 4 bases for J; bases not matched to a gene: 8. Per germline, CDR1 MNHEY and CDR2 SVGEGT. DNA for the CDR3: TGTGCCAGCAGTCGACAACAGGGGAGAAATCAGCCCCAGCATTTT. Protein product: CASSRQQGRNQPQHF.

V and J are TRBV18 and TRBJ1-5; no reliable D call. V gave up 3 bases and J gave up 7 bases, with 7 bases separating them. The CDR3 loop spans 12 amino acids. The germline gives CDR1 KGHSH, CDR2 LQKENI. CDR3 residues: CASSPLGQPQHF. For the CDR3, the DNA is TGTGCCAGCTCACCCCTTGGCCAGCCCCAGCATTTT. Variable domain in full (rest from reference TRBV18 and TRBJ1-5): NAGVMQNPRHLVRRRGQEARLRCSPMKGHSHVYWYRQLPEEGLKFMVYLQKENIIDESGMPKERFSAEFPKEGPSILRIQQVVRGDSAAYFCASSPLGQPQHFGDGTRLSIL.

V usage is TRBV19 and J usage is TRBJ2-1; 8 bases fit TRBD2. Per germline, CDR1 LNHDA and CDR2 SQIVND (reference sequence). The CDR3 consists of 16 residues. V shed 4 bases, J shed 3 bases, and the junction held 8 bases outside the gene matches. The chain's CDR3 is CASSRRGAADYNEQFF. The CDR3 nucleotides read TGTGCCAGTAGTAGGCGGGGGGCGGCAGACTACAATGAGCAGTTCTTC.

V usage is TRBV18 and J usage is TRBJ2-7; tentative D call: TRBD2 (6 bases). The CDR3 extends over 15 amino acids. Deletions cut 3 bases from V and 2 bases from J, with 14 bases between. The germline gives CDR1 KGHSH, CDR2 LQKENI. The CDR3 reads CASSPGSSETYEQYF. For the CDR3, the DNA is TGTGCCAGCTCACCGGGCTCTAGCGAGACCTACGAGCAGTACTTC. Combining the CDR3 with reference TRBV18 and TRBJ2-7 gives the whole variable domain NAGVMQNPRHLVRRRGQEARLRCSPMKGHSHVYWYRQLPEEGLKFMVYLQKENIIDESGMPKERFSAEFPKEGPSILRIQQVVRGDSAAYFCASSPGSSETYEQYFGPGTRLTVT.

The chain uses TRBV5-6 and TRBJ1-2; 8 nucleotides line up with TRBD1. Germline-derived CDR1 and CDR2 are SGHDT and YYEEEE. This CDR3 is built from 14 residues. After removal of 2 bases from V and 6 bases from J, the junction contained 6 bases not matched to a gene. CDR3 nucleotides: TGTGCCAGCAGCTTTCGACAGGGGATACATGGCTACACCTTC. It yields the protein CASSFRQGIHGYTF. The variable domain in full, with the rest retrieved from reference TRBV5-6 and TRBJ1-2, is DAGVTQSPTHLIKTRGQQVTLRCSPKSGHDTVSWYQQALGQGPQFIFQYYEEEERQRGNFPDRFSGHQFPNYSSELNVNALLLGDSALYLCASSFRQGIHGYTFGSGTRLTVV.

The genes are TRBV18 and TRBJ1-4; 8 nucleotides align to TRBD1. CDR3 length: 18 amino acids. From germline, CDR1 is KGHSH and CDR2 LQKENI. Trimming cost V 5 bases and J 8 bases; bases outside gene matches: 19. CDR3 amino acids: CASSSNEFRMTGDEKLFF. The CDR3 DNA is TGTGCCAGCTCATCGAATGAATTCAGAATGACAGGGGACGAAAAACTGTTTTTT.

V is TRBV2 and J is TRBJ1-6; TRBD1 aligns across 10 bases. The trim removed 8 bases at V and 9 bases at J, leaving 4 bases unmatched. This CDR3 spans 13 amino acids. The germline V gene has CDR1 SNHLY and CDR2 FYNNEI. The CDR3 coding sequence is TGTGCCAGCGCCGGGACAGGGGTTTCACCCCTCCACTTT. Translated: CASAGTGVSPLHF.

About this clone: Other nucleotide sequences in the sample specify the same CDR3. In nucleotides, the CDR3 is TGTGCCAGCAGTGGGGACAGGGGCTATGGCTACACCTTC. Protein: CASSGDRGYGYTF. The chain recombines TRBV12-3 or TRBV12-4 with TRBJ1-2, with 10 nucleotides matching TRBD1. V dropped 5 bases and J dropped 4; count of bases not matched to a gene: 1. The CDR3 sequence is 13 residues long.

The rearrangement links TRBV6-1 to TRBJ2-1; 8 bases line up with TRBD2. The CDR3 contains 16 residues. J gave up 6 bases and V 1 base, and 8 bases lay outside the gene matches. CDR1 and CDR2 (germline): MNHNS, SASEGT. Here the CDR3 reads CASSEEASGGFNEQFF. The CDR3 DNA sequence: TGTGCCAGCAGTGAAGAGGCCAGCGGGGGTTTCAATGAGCAGTTCTTC.

This clone has a single count. V is TRBV18 and J is TRBJ2-3; D perhaps matches TRBD1 (5 bases). V lost 4 bases and J lost 4, with 9 bases in between. CDR3 length: 13 amino acids. Germline CDR1 is KGHSH and CDR2 is LQKENI. CDR3 DNA sequence: TGTGCCAGCTCACTTAGCAGGGCAGATACGCAGTATTTT. Translation gives CASSLSRADTQYF.

The V and J genes are TRBV27 and TRBJ2-5; possible D gene TRBD1, 6 bases. The CDR3 runs 15 residues. CDR1 MNHEY and CDR2 SMNVEV come from the germline V gene (reference sequence). Trimming shortened V by 5 bases and J by 4 bases, and 17 bases separated the two germline ends. For the CDR3, the DNA is TGTGCCAGCAGTGTCGCACAGGGTAGTGGAGAGACCCAGTACTTC. This codes for CASSVAQGSGETQYF.

The chain has TRBV7-2 and TRBJ1-2, with a weak D call TRBD1 (6 bases). V was trimmed by 4 bases and J by 8 bases, leaving 17 bases between them. The germline V gene encodes CDR1 SGHTA and CDR2 FQGNSA. This CDR3 comprises 14 residues. CDR3 nucleotide sequence: TGTGCCAGCAGCTCATACAGGGAACGTAACGGCTACACCTTC. Translating it yields CASSSYRERNGYTF.

V gene TRBV27 combines with J gene TRBJ2-3; TRBD2 aligns across 13 bases. The J segment lost 3 bases and the V segment lost 8 bases, leaving 8 bases of the junction unmatched. Germline V gene data show CDR1 as MNHEY and CDR2 as SMNVEV (reference sequence). The CDR3 spans 16 residues. The CDR3 region is CASSYGLAGATDTQYF. The CDR3, as DNA: TGTGCCAGCTCCTACGGACTAGCGGGAGCGACAGATACGCAGTATTTT.

This chain connects TRBV3-1 (or the pseudogene TRBV3-2) to TRBJ1-2; a possible D gene is TRBD1 (5 bases). Trimming cost V 0 bases and J 8 bases, with 13 bases left between them. The CDR3 contains 14 residues. CDR1 and CDR2 (germline): LGHDT, YNNKEL (reference sequence). The chain's CDR3 is CASSQDQGLGGYTF. For the CDR3, the DNA is TGTGCCAGCAGCCAAGATCAGGGACTAGGAGGCTACACCTTC.

The V gene is TRBV5-8, the J gene TRBJ2-3; TRBD1 agrees at 7 bases. Germline CDR1 is SGHTS and CDR2 is YDEGEE. The CDR3 loop spans 16 amino acids. V was pared by 3 bases and J by 5 bases, with 12 bases of the junction left unmatched. This chain's CDR3 is CASSWGAQGRLDTQYF. The CDR3 coding sequence is TGTGCCAGCAGCTGGGGAGCACAGGGGCGCTTAGATACGCAGTATTTT.

The V call is TRBV7-3, the J call TRBJ1-3, with TRBD1 as a possible D gene (5 bases). Trimming took 4 bases from V and 0 from J, leaving 7 bases between them. In germline, CDR1 is SGHTA, CDR2 FQGTGA. This CDR3 spans 14 amino acids. The CDR3 DNA reads TGTGCCAGCAGCTCTGACAGCTCTGGAAACACCATATATTTT. This sequence encodes CASSSDSSGNTIYF.